The rows below give T cell receptor beta chains drawn from one sample of a study of T cells in Graves' hyperthyroidism and ophthalmopathy. TCRdb re-called the multiplex PCR reads with MiXCR, one entry per CDR3 protein. Of hundreds of thousands of distinct CDR3 sequences listed, around 20% were seen once; the top ten hold approximately 30%. Sequencing input: blood. The origin of the receptors is a man younger than 45 with Graves' ophthalmopathy. CDR3s include the opening cysteine and the closing phenylalanine or tryptophan. The order of the fields is V gene, clone size, CDR3 length, J gene, CDR3 protein. Clone size is stated in some rows and not others, as once, few, many or a class when expanded.

>TRBV28|many|15|TRBJ2-1
CASSFASGNGNEQFF
>TRBV10-3|many|13|TRBJ1-2
CAISDTGSYGYTF
>TRBV20-1|NA|17|TRBJ2-1
CSARDGSPSGKTDEQFF
>TRBV5-1|many|14|TRBJ2-3
CASSLGLGSDTQYF
>TRBV4-3|few|16|TRBJ2-7
CASSQDLSARTYEQYF
>TRBV30|many|15|TRBJ2-2
CAWSTAVQGLGELFF
>TRBV28|many|16|TRBJ1-2
CASSPSGDGLNYGYTF
>TRBV7-2|few|16|TRBJ2-7
CASSKPGTTSSYEQYF
>TRBV29-1|few|17|TRBJ2-3
CSVDAGTSGNPTDTQYF
>TRBV12-3/TRBV12-4|NA|16|TRBJ1-2
CASSLAGLRGSYGYTF
>TRBV19|NA|14|TRBJ2-5
CASTATGGLETQYF
>TRBV12-3/TRBV12-4|many|14|TRBJ2-1
CASFRTGRNNEQFF
>TRBV11-2|many|13|TRBJ2-5
CASSSRTRETQYF
>TRBV5-6|NA|13|TRBJ2-5
CASGGWQGETQYF
>TRBV4-2|few|13|TRBJ1-2
CASSQDGYYGYTF